These 5 T cell receptor beta chains were all obtained from the same sample, sequenced in a study of T cells in Graves' hyperthyroidism and ophthalmopathy. The source material, RNA transcripts, was used to amplify TCR beta CDR3 regions. Researchers ran a first-round RT-PCR on the TCR CDR3 using the HTBI primer set. TCRdb re-called the multiplex PCR reads through MiXCR, storing one row per CDR3 protein. The repertoire holds roughly 380,000 distinct CDR3 sequences, with 15% to 20% as singletons. What was sequenced was blood. These receptors were taken from a woman under 30 with Graves' hyperthyroidism.

On this clonotype: At one of its ends the junction is not consistent with the germline gene, which may arise from a read error. DNA for the CDR3: TGCGCCAGCAGCCAAGGCGCGGGGGGAGAGACCAAGTACTTC. Amino acids: CASSQGAGGETKYF. The chain links TRBV4-1 to TRBJ2-5; 8 nucleotides align to TRBD2. The CDR3 has 14 residues. In germline, CDR1 is MGHRA, CDR2 YSYEKL.

Many counts were recorded for this clonotype. The gene calls are TRBV13 and TRBJ2-7, with D unresolved. Germline V lookup: CDR1 PRHDT, CDR2 FYEKMQ (reference sequence). Trimming stripped 4 bases from V and 6 bases from J, with 7 bases between. The CDR3 length is 11 residues. The CDR3 region has the DNA TGTGCCAGCAGCTCCCCTAGCGAGCAGTACTTC. Encoded protein: CASSSPSEQYF.

In this sample, this clonotype turned up many times. The CDR3, as DNA: TGTGCCACCAGTGACTTTAATGACGGCCACGAGCAGTACTTC. Its protein is CATSDFNDGHEQYF. The chain employs TRBV24-1 and TRBJ2-7; D not resolved. V was clipped by 4 bases and J by 5 bases, with 14 bases between them. This CDR3 is 14 amino acids long. CDR1 is KGHDR, CDR2 SFDVKD, per germline.

This clonotype was picked up many times. V gene TRBV5-1 combines with J gene TRBJ2-5; no clear D gene. The CDR3 covers 11 residues. In germline, CDR1 is SGHRS, CDR2 YFSETQ. V gave up 7 bases and J gave up 4 bases, with 8 bases separating them. In DNA form, the CDR3 reads TGCGCCAGCGTCTCGCGAGAGACCCAGTACTTC. This gives the protein CASVSRETQYF.

Many counts were recorded for this clonotype. This chain joins TRBV20-1 and TRBJ2-5; unclear D gene. This CDR3 spans 13 amino acids. V gave up 0 bases and J gave up 3 bases, with 8 bases separating them. CDR1 is DFQATT and CDR2 is SNEGSKA in the germline V gene (reference sequence). CDR3 amino acids: CSARDPSKETQYF. The CDR3 DNA is TGCAGTGCTAGAGATCCGTCGAAAGAGACCCAGTACTTC.